Below, 14 T cell receptor beta chains from the same sample are listed, as sequenced in a study of beta chain features in type 1 diabetes. TCRB transcripts that were expressed got sequenced, as all of the isolated RNA had been reverse transcribed. TCRdb's copy holds only in-frame clones and misses some; the assay was immunoSEQ multiplex PCR. The data show under 450,000 clones, over 12% seen once. The sample taken for sequencing was naive CD4+ T cells from blood. These receptor sequences come from a woman aged 18-29 years in good health.

This clone showed up just a few times. The chain recombines TRBV9 with TRBJ1-4; TRBD1 might be the D (5 bases). This CDR3 spans 12 amino acids. Looked up from germline, CDR1 is SGDLS and CDR2 is YYNGEE. V lost 5 bases and J lost 7, with 9 bases in between. The CDR3 DNA follows: TGTGCCAGCAGGCGCAGGGTTGAAAAACTGTTTTTT. Protein product: CASRRRVEKLFF.

A few counts support this clone. The chain employs TRBV7-9 and TRBJ1-2; a possible D gene is TRBD1 (5 bases). CDR3 length: 13 residues. Germline V gene data show CDR1 as SEHNR and CDR2 as FQNEAQ (reference sequence). V lost 5 bases and J lost 4, with 11 bases in between. The CDR3 coding sequence is TGTGCCAGCAGCCCACAGGAGTCCTATGGCTACACCTTC. As protein: CASSPQESYGYTF.

This CDR3 is CAWTDSRYEQYF. The CDR3 DNA sequence: TGTGCCTGGACCGACTCTCGCTACGAGCAGTACTTC. The chain uses TRBV30 and TRBJ2-7; D gene ambiguous. V lost 4 bases and J lost 3, with 10 bases in between. The CDR3 totals 12 residues. In germline, CDR1 is GTSNPN, CDR2 SVGIG (reference sequence).

This clone appeared a few times. The chain recombines TRBV7-6 with TRBJ2-5; TRBD2 aligns across 11 bases. With V trimmed by 3 bases and J by 1 base, 4 bases remained unmatched. Germline lookup yields CDR1 SGHVS and CDR2 FNYEAQ. This CDR3 spans 16 amino acids. The CDR3 loop is CASSFRLAGTQETQYF. The CDR3 coding sequence is TGTGCCAGCAGCTTCCGACTAGCGGGGACCCAAGAGACCCAGTACTTC.

This clone was observed a handful of times. V is TRBV29-1 and J is TRBJ2-1; 8 bases match TRBD1. This CDR3 is built from 14 residues. Per germline, CDR1 SQVTM and CDR2 ANQGSEA. Trimming took 0 bases from V and 7 from J; bases not matched to a gene: 5. In DNA form, the CDR3 reads TGCAGCGTTGAAGATCTTAGGACAGGGAATGAGCAGTTCTTC. It yields the protein CSVEDLRTGNEQFF.

This clone was detected once. The chain joins TRBV30 to TRBJ1-2, with 9 bases aligning to TRBD1. The CDR3 is 14 amino acids. V gave up 4 bases and J gave up 8 bases; unmatched junction bases: 11. Germline V CDR1 and CDR2: GTSNPN, SVGIG (reference sequence). The chain's CDR3 is CAWTGTGQLWGYTF. The CDR3 coding sequence is TGTGCCTGGACAGGGACAGGGCAACTTTGGGGCTACACCTTC. Full variable domain (missing parts from reference TRBV30 and TRBJ1-2): SQTIHQWPATLVQPVGSPLSLECTVEGTSNPNLYWYRQAAGRGLQLLFYSVGIGQISSEVPQNLSASRPQDRQFILSSKKLLLSDSGFYLCAWTGTGQLWGYTFGSGTRLTVV.

In the case of this clone: The same CDR3 is also encoded by other DNA sequences in this sample. V and J are TRBV18 and TRBJ2-1, with D maybe TRBD2 (6 bases). The germline V gene encodes CDR1 KGHSH and CDR2 LQKENI. V gave up 1 base and J gave up 1 base, with 8 bases separating them. The CDR3 spans 15 residues. CDR3 sequence (DNA): TGTGCCAGCTCACCACTGGAGGGATCCTACAATGAGCAGTTCTTC. It encodes CASSPLEGSYNEQFF.

V and J are TRBV27 and TRBJ2-7, with 7 bases matching TRBD1. CDR3 length: 15 amino acids. The germline CDR1 and CDR2 sequences are MNHEY and SMNVEV (reference sequence). Unmatched junction bases numbered 6, after V lost 4 bases and J lost 0 bases. For the CDR3, the DNA is TGTGCCAGCAGTTCGACAGGGACGGGCTCCTACGAGCAGTACTTC. Protein sequence: CASSSTGTGSYEQYF.

A few counts support this clone. The chain recombines TRBV10-1 with TRBJ2-3; 9 bases agree with TRBD2. This CDR3 has 15 residues. Trimming at V came to 2 bases and at J to 11 bases, leaving 11 bases not matched to a gene. The germline V gene has CDR1 WNHNN and CDR2 SYGVQD (reference sequence). CDR3 bases: TGCGCCAGCAGTGAGGGGCTAGCGGGAATCGTTGAGCAGTATTTT. Encoded protein: CASSEGLAGIVEQYF.

This clone was counted a few times. The CDR3 nucleotides read TGTGCCAGCTCACCACCGGGACTAGCGGGAGGGTACAATGAGCAGTTCTTC. It is translated as CASSPPGLAGGYNEQFF. This chain connects TRBV18 to TRBJ2-1, with 16 bases aligning to TRBD2. Germline CDR1 and CDR2: KGHSH and LQKENI. CDR3 size: 17 residues. V shed 0 bases, J shed 4 bases, and the junction held 0 bases outside the gene matches.

In DNA, the CDR3 is TGTGCCAGCAGCCCCAGCGGGAGTGGTTTCTACAATGAGCAGTTCTTC. Translating gives CASSPSGSGFYNEQFF. V usage is TRBV28 and J usage is TRBJ2-1, with 8 bases fitting TRBD2. Germline values: CDR1 MDHEN, CDR2 SYDVKM. This CDR3 has 16 amino acids. Trimming removed 6 bases from V and 3 bases from J; junction bases left unmatched: 10.

This clone has more than one count but fewer than ten. This chain links TRBV9 with TRBJ2-1; tentatively, D is TRBD2 (6 bases). The germline CDR1 and CDR2 sequences are SGDLS and YYNGEE. This CDR3 region has 14 residues. Trimming took off 0 bases at V and 10 bases at J, with 14 bases between the two ends. CDR3 in amino acids: CASSVGLVEGEQFF. CDR3 nucleotide sequence: TGTGCCAGCAGCGTAGGTCTTGTGGAGGGCGAGCAGTTCTTC. The full variable domain, in which reference TRBV9 and TRBJ2-1 provide the parts outside the CDR3, is DSGVTQTPKHLITATGQRVTLRCSPRSGDLSVYWYQQSLDQGLQFLIQYYNGEERAKGNILERFSAQQFPDLHSELNLSSLELGDSALYFCASSVGLVEGEQFFGPGTRLTVL.

In its sample, this clone was seen a few times. This chain links TRBV5-4 with TRBJ2-7, with D hard to call. V lost 3 bases and J 1 base, leaving 11 bases between the germline ends. Germline V gene sequence: CDR1 SGHNT, CDR2 YYREEE (reference sequence). The CDR3 extends over 14 amino acids. The CDR3 loop is CASSSQRSSYEQYF. CDR3 in DNA: TGTGCCAGCAGCTCCCAGAGGTCTTCCTACGAGCAGTACTTC.

The V and J genes are TRBV11-1 and TRBJ2-7; 9 positions match TRBD1. The CDR3 loop spans 14 amino acids. Germline V gene sequence: CDR1 SGHAT, CDR2 FQDESV (reference sequence). V trimming: 4 bases; J trimming: 4 bases; junction bases outside the gene matches: 5. CDR3 in DNA: TGTGCCAGCAGCTCTCCGGGACAGGGATACGAGCAGTACTTC. Translated, it gives CASSSPGQGYEQYF.